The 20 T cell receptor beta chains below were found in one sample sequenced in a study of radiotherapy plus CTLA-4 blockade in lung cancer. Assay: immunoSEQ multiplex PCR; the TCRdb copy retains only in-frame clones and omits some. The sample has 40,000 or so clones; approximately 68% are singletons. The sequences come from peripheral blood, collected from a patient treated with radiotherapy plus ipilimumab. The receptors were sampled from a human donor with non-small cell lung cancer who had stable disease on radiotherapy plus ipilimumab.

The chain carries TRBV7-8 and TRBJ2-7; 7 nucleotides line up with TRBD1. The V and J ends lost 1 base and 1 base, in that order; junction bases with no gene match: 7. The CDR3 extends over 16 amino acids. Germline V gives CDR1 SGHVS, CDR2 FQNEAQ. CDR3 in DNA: TGTGCCAGCAGCTTAGAACGAGGGGGCTATTCCTACGAGCAGTACTTC. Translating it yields CASSLERGGYSYEQYF.

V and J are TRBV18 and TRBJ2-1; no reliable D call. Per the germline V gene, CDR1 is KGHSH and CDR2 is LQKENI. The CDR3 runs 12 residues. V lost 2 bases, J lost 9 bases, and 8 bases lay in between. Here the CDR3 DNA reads TGTGCCAGCTCACCAAATCCGAGTGAGCAGTTCTTC. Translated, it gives CASSPNPSEQFF.

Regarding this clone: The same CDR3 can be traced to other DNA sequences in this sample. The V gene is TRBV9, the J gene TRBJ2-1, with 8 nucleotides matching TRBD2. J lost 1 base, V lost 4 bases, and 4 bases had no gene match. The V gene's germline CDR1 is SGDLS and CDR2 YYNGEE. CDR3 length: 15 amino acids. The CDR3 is CASSPSGGSYNEQFF. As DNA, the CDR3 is TGTGCCAGCAGCCCCAGCGGGGGTTCCTACAATGAGCAGTTCTTC.

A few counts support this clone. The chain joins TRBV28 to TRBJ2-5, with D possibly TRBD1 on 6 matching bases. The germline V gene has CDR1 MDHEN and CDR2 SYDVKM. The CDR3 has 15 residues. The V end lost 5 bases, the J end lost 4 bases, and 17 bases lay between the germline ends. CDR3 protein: CASSKQGQRRETQYF. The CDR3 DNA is TGTGCCAGCAGTAAACAGGGTCAGCGCCGAGAGACCCAGTACTTC. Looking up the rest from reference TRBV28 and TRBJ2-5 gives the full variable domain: DVKVTQSSRYLVKRTGEKVFLECVQDMDHENMFWYRQDPGLGLRLIYFSYDVKMKEKGDIPEGYSVSREKKERFSLILESASTNQTSMYLCASSKQGQRRETQYFGPGTRLLVL.

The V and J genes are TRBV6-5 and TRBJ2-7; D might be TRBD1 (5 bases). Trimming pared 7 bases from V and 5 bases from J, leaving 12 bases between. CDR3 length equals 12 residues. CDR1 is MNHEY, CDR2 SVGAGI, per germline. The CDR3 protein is CASTGRSHEQYF. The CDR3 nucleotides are TGTGCCAGCACAGGGCGATCCCACGAGCAGTACTTC.

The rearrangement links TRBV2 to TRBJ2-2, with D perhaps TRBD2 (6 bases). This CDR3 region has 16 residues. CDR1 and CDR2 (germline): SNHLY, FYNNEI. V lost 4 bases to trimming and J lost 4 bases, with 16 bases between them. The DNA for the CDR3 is TGTGCCAGCAGTGTTGCGGGTAGCGGAATCACCGGGGAGCTGTTTTTT. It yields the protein CASSVAGSGITGELFF. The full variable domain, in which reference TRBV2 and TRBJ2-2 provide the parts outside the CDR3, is EPEVTQTPSHQVTQMGQEVILRCVPISNHLYFYWYRQILGQKVEFLVSFYNNEISEKSEIFDDQFSVERPDGSNFTLKIRSTKLEDSAMYFCASSVAGSGITGELFFGEGSRLTVL.

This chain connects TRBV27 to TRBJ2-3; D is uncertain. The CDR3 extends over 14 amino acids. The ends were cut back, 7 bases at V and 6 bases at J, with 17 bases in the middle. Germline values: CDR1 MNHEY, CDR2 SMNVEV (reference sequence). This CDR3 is CASTGRLATDTQYF. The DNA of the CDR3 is TGTGCCAGCACGGGTCGGTTAGCAACGGATACGCAGTATTTT.

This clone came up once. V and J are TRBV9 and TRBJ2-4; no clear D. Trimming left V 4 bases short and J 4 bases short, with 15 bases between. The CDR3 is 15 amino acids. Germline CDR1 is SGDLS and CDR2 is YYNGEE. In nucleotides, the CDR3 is TGTGCCAGCAGCATTCTCCCCGGCGGAAAAAACATTCAGTACTTC. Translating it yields CASSILPGGKNIQYF. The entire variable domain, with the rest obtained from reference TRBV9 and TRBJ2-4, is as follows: DSGVTQTPKHLITATGQRVTLRCSPRSGDLSVYWYQQSLDQGLQFLIQYYNGEERAKGNILERFSAQQFPDLHSELNLSSLELGDSALYFCASSILPGGKNIQYFGAGTRLSVL.

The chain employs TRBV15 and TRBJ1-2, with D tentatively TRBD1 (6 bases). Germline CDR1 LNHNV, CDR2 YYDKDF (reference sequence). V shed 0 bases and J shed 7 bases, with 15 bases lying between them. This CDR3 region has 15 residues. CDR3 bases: TGTGCCACCAGCAGAGAGGTCAGGGGCCTAGGTGGCTACACCTTC. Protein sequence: CATSREVRGLGGYTF.

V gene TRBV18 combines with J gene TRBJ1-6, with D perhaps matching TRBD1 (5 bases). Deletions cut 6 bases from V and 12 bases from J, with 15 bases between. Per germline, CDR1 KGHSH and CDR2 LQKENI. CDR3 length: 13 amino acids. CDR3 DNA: TGTGCCAGCTCCCGTGCGGGGGGTGAACCCCTCCACTTT. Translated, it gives CASSRAGGEPLHF.

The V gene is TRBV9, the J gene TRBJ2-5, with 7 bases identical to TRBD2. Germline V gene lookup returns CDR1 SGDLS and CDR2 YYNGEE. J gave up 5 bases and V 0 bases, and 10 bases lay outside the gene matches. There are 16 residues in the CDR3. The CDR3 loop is CASSVEGQWGGETQYF. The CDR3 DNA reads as TGTGCCAGCAGCGTAGAGGGCCAGTGGGGGGGGGAGACCCAGTACTTC.

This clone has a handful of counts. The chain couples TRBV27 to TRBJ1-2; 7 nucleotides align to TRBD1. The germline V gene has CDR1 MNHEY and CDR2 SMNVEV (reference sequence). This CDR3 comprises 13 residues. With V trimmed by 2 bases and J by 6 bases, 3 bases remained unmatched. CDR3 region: CASSLRGLDGYTF. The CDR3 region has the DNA TGTGCCAGCAGTTTAAGGGGGCTTGATGGCTACACCTTC.

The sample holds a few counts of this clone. In DNA form, the CDR3 reads TGTGCCAGTACCGGGACAGGGTACGAAAAACTGTTTTTT. Translated, it gives CASTGTGYEKLFF. The chain couples TRBV6-1 to TRBJ1-4, with 9 bases matching TRBD1. Trimming removed 9 bases from V and 8 bases from J; junction bases left unmatched: 7. This CDR3 spans 13 amino acids. CDR1 is MNHNS and CDR2 is SASEGT in the germline V gene.

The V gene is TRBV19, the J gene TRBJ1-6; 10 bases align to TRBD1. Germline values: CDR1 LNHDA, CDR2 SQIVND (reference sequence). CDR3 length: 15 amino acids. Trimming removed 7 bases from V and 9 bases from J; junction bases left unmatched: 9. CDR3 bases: TGTGCCAGTACCTCGAAGACAGGGGGCGGTTCACCCCTCCACTTT. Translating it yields CASTSKTGGGSPLHF.

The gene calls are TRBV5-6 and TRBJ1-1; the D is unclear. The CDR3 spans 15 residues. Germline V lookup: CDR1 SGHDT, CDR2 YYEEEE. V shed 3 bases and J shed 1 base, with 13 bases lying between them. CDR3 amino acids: CASSSVGSPNTEAFF. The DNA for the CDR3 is TGTGCCAGCAGCTCTGTGGGCAGTCCGAACACTGAAGCTTTCTTT.

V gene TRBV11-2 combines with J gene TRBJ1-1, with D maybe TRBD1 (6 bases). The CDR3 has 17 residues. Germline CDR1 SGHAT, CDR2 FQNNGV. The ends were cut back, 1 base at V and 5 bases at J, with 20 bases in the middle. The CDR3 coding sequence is TGTGCCAGCAGCTTAGCCCGCTTCCCACAGGGTGGGACTGAAGCTTTCTTT. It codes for CASSLARFPQGGTEAFF.

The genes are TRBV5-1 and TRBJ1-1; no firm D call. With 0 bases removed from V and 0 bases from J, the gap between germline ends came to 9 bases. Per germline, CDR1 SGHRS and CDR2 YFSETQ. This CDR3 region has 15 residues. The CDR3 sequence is CASSLAPVMNTEAFF. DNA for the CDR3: TGCGCCAGCAGCTTGGCCCCAGTCATGAACACTGAAGCTTTCTTT.

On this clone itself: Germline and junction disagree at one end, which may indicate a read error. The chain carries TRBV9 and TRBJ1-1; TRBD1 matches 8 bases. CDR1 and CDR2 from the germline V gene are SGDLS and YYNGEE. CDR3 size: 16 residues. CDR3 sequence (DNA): TGTGCCAGCAGCTCTGGGACAGGAACCCTGAACACTGAAGCTCTCTTT. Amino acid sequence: CASSSGTGTLNTEALF.

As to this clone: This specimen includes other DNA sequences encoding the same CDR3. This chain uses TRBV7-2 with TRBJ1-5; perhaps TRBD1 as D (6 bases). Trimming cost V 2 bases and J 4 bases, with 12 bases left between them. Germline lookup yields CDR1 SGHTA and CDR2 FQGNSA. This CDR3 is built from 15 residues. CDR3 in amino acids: CASSLRGQSNQPQHF. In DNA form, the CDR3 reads TGTGCCAGCAGCTTACGCGGACAGAGTAATCAGCCCCAGCATTTT.

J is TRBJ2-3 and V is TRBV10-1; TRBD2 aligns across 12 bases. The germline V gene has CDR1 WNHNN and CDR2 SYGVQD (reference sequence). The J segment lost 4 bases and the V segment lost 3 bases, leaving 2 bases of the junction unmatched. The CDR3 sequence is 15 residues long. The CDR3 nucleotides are TGCGCCAGCAGTGACCTAGCGGGGGGGCCAGATACGCAGTATTTT. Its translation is CASSDLAGGPDTQYF.